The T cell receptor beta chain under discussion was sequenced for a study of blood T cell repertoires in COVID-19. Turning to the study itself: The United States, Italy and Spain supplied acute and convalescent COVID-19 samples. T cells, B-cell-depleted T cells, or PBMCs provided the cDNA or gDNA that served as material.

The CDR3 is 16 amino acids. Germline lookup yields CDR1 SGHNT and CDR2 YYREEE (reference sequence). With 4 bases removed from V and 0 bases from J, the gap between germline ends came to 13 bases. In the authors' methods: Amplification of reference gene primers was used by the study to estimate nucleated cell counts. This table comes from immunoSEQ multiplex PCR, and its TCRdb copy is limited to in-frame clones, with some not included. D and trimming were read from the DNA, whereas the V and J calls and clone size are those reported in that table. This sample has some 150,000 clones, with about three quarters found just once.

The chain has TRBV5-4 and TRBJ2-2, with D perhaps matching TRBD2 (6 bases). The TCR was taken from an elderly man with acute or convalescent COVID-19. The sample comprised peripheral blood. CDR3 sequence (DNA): TGTGCCAGCAGCAGGGGTCGGGGGACGAACACCGGGGAGCTGTTTTTT. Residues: CASSRGRGTNTGELFF.